Listed below are T cell receptor beta chains from one sample, sequenced in a study of tumor and adjacent non-tumor tissue in lung cancer. TCRdb used MiXCR to reprocess the multiplex PCR reads, holding one entry per CDR3 protein. The sample lists about 78,000 distinct CDR3 sequences, roughly 80% seen once, with roughly 15% in the top ten. The sample consisted of lung tumor tissue. These receptor sequences come from a woman aged 45-65 years with non-small cell lung cancer. Both conserved end residues are part of each CDR3. The order of the fields is V gene, J gene, D gene, clone size, CDR3 protein, CDR3 DNA. The D gene is left open where the match is weak. Rows may omit the clone size; those that give it use once, few, many or a size class.

v_gene: TRBV11-3; j_gene: TRBJ2-1; d_gene: -; abundance: -; CDR3aa: CASSNVNPRAGKNEHFF; CDR3nt: TGTGCCAGCAGCAACGTCAATCCAAGGGCTGGCAAAAATGAGCACTTCTTC
v_gene: TRBV20-1; j_gene: TRBJ2-1; d_gene: TRBD2; abundance: many; CDR3aa: CSATRGLTGGPYNEQFF; CDR3nt: TGCAGTGCTACTCGCGGACTAACGGGAGGGCCCTACAATGAGCAGTTCTTC
v_gene: TRBV4-1; j_gene: TRBJ2-5; d_gene: -; abundance: many; CDR3aa: CTSSAPGGETQYF; CDR3nt: TGCACCAGCAGCGCCCCTGGGGGAGAGACCCAGTACTTC
v_gene: TRBV12-3/TRBV12-4; j_gene: TRBJ2-7; d_gene: -; abundance: -; CDR3aa: CVGTLGSYAYEQYF; CDR3nt: TGTGTCGGCACTTTGGGAAGTTACGCCTACGAGCAGTACTTC
v_gene: TRBV20-1; j_gene: TRBJ2-5; d_gene: -; abundance: -; CDR3aa: CSARRRVGEIQYF; CDR3nt: TGCAGTGCTAGACGGAGGGTCGGAGAGATCCAGTACTTC
v_gene: TRBV6-5; j_gene: TRBJ2-1; d_gene: -; abundance: -; CDR3aa: CNSSYSPEVNEQFF; CDR3nt: TGTAACAGCAGTTATTCCCCCGAGGTCAATGAGCAGTTCTTC
v_gene: TRBV11-2; j_gene: TRBJ2-7; d_gene: -; abundance: -; CDR3aa: CANSQSSVSYEQYF; CDR3nt: TGTGCCAACAGCCAATCGTCGGTTTCCTACGAGCAGTACTTC
v_gene: TRBV6-2/TRBV6-3; j_gene: TRBJ2-7; d_gene: -; abundance: -; CDR3aa: CATTHDNTYERYF; CDR3nt: TGTGCAACCACCCATGACAATACCTACGAGCGGTACTTC
v_gene: TRBV11-2; j_gene: TRBJ2-3; d_gene: -; abundance: -; CDR3aa: CASSYFGDTQYF; CDR3nt: TGTGCCAGCAGCTATTTTGGAGATACGCAGTATTTT
v_gene: TRBV11-2; j_gene: TRBJ2-1; d_gene: -; abundance: -; CDR3aa: CASNRGGGGYNEHFF; CDR3nt: TGTGCCAGCAACAGAGGGGGAGGGGGTTACAATGAGCATTTCTTC
v_gene: TRBV4-1; j_gene: TRBJ2-1; d_gene: -; abundance: once; CDR3aa: CASSQAWTNGSTDEQFF; CDR3nt: TGCGCCAGCAGCCAAGCCTGGACTAACGGGAGTACCGATGAGCAGTTCTTC
v_gene: TRBV29-1; j_gene: TRBJ1-1; d_gene: -; abundance: -; CDR3aa: CSVEPGHTEAFF; CDR3nt: TGTAGCGTTGAGCCAGGGCACACTGAAGCTTTCTTT
v_gene: TRBV6-1; j_gene: TRBJ2-1; d_gene: TRBD2; abundance: -; CDR3aa: CASGELGGLYSYNEHFF; CDR3nt: TGTGCCAGCGGCGAACTCGGGGGACTATACTCCTACAATGAGCACTTCTTC
v_gene: TRBV20-1; j_gene: TRBJ2-1; d_gene: -; abundance: -; CDR3aa: CSARDQMWGNEQFF; CDR3nt: TGCAGTGCTAGAGATCAAATGTGGGGGAATGAGCAGTTCTTC
v_gene: TRBV19; j_gene: TRBJ1-4; d_gene: -; abundance: -; CDR3aa: CGSSMTATNEKLFF; CDR3nt: TGTGGCAGTAGTATGACTGCAACTAATGAAAAACTGTTTTTT
v_gene: TRBV20-1; j_gene: TRBJ1-2; d_gene: -; abundance: many; CDR3aa: CSAPPGPGVTGYTF; CDR3nt: TGCAGTGCGCCCCCGGGACCGGGGGTTACTGGCTACACCTTC
v_gene: TRBV20-1; j_gene: TRBJ2-7; d_gene: -; abundance: -; CDR3aa: CSTARTVSYEQYF; CDR3nt: TGCAGTACTGCAAGGACAGTGAGCTACGAGCAGTACTTC
v_gene: TRBV24-1; j_gene: TRBJ2-1; d_gene: -; abundance: -; CDR3aa: CVTSKASSGSYNEQFF; CDR3nt: TGTGTTACCAGTAAGGCCAGCAGCGGATCCTACAATGAGCAGTTCTTC
v_gene: TRBV14; j_gene: TRBJ2-1; d_gene: TRBD2; abundance: -; CDR3aa: CASSQDAGGSYDDQFF; CDR3nt: TGTGCCAGCAGCCAAGATGCGGGAGGTTCCTACGATGATCAGTTCTTC
v_gene: TRBV24-1; j_gene: TRBJ2-2; d_gene: -; abundance: -; CDR3aa: CATSDLHESHPGELFF; CDR3nt: TGTGCCACCAGTGATTTGCATGAGTCTCACCCCGGGGAGCTGTTTTTT
v_gene: TRBV6-2/TRBV6-3; j_gene: TRBJ2-1; d_gene: -; abundance: few; CDR3aa: CASSPDRSGRLNERFF; CDR3nt: TGTGCCAGCAGCCCGGACCGGAGTGGGCGGTTGAATGAGCGGTTCTTC
v_gene: TRBV10-1; j_gene: TRBJ2-2; d_gene: -; abundance: -; CDR3aa: CASSESSSGSVDTGELFF; CDR3nt: TGCGCCAGCAGTGAGTCCTCCAGCGGTAGCGTCGACACCGGTGAGCTGTTTTTT
v_gene: TRBV28; j_gene: TRBJ2-4; d_gene: -; abundance: -; CDR3aa: CVSTFESLAKNIQYF; CDR3nt: TGTGTCAGCACTTTTGAATCCCTAGCCAAAAACATTCAGTACTTC
v_gene: TRBV25-1; j_gene: TRBJ2-1; d_gene: -; abundance: -; CDR3aa: CASSDPFSAGEQFF; CDR3nt: TGTGCCAGCAGTGACCCATTTAGTGCCGGTGAGCAGTTCTTC
v_gene: TRBV5-6; j_gene: TRBJ2-7; d_gene: -; abundance: -; CDR3aa: CASSLIRSNYEHYF; CDR3nt: TGTGCCAGCAGCTTGATCAGGAGCAACTACGAACACTACTTC
v_gene: TRBV29-1; j_gene: TRBJ2-1; d_gene: -; abundance: -; CDR3aa: CSVDYTGRSSSYNEQFF; CDR3nt: TGCAGCGTTGATTATACGGGTCGGAGTAGCTCCTACAATGAGCAGTTCTTC